This T cell receptor beta chain was captured by sequencing in a study of chemoradiotherapy in HPV16-positive cancers. The CDR3 spans 14 residues. Looked up from germline, CDR1 is SGHNT and CDR2 is YYREEE (reference sequence). J gave up 8 bases and V 3 bases, and 7 bases lay outside the gene matches. Using immunoSEQ multiplex PCR, the repertoire was profiled, and TCRdb retains in-frame clones only, with some absent. The sample consists of some 16,000 clones, just under 80% of them appearing once. Sampling was conducted from a patient who underwent chemoradiotherapy. This receptor was identified in a human donor with HPV-associated anogenital cancer. V and J are TRBV5-4 and TRBJ2-3, with 9 bases identical to TRBD1. The CDR3 nucleotides are TGTGCCAGCAGCTACACAGGGGGCGGGGGTACGCAGTATTTT. Translating gives CASSYTGGGGTQYF. Looking up the rest from reference TRBV5-4 and TRBJ2-3 gives the full variable domain: ETGVTQSPTHLIKTRGQQVTLRCSSQSGHNTVSWYQQALGQGPQFIFQYYREEENGRGNFPPRFSGLQFPNYSSELNVNALELDDSALYLCASSYTGGGGTQYFGPGTRLTVL.